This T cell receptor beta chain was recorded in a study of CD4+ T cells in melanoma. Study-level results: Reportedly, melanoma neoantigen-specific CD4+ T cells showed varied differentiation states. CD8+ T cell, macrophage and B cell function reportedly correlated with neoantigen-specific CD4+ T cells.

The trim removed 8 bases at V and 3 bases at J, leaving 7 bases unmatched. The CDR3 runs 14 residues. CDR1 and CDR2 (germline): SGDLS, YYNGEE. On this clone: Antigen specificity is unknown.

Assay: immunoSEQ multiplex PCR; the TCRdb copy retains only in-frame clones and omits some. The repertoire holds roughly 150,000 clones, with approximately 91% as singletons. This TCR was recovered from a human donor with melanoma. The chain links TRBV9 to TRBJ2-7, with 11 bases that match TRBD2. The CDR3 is CASSKTSGNYEQYF. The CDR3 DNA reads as TGTGCCAGTTCGAAGACTAGCGGGAACTACGAGCAGTACTTC.